This T cell receptor (beta chain) was sequenced in a study of blood T cells in healthy people across ages. The authors ran a second PCR of about 6 to 11 cycles using a sample-barcoded 5' primer and a J-beta primer mix. Each cDNA molecule was tagged by a template-switch adaptor with 12 random nucleotides. From the 5' RACE reads, TCRdb called clonotypes with MiXCR, one entry per CDR3 protein. The sample contains about 1 million distinct CDR3 sequences, around 25% of which appear only once. The length of the CDR3 is 12 residues. Trimming took 8 bases from V and 7 from J, leaving 12 bases between them. Germline lookup yields CDR1 SNHLY and CDR2 FYNNEI. This clonotype was seen a handful of times. The same sample was also studied in work on T cells of mothers and their children. That source notes: Donors were a few healthy Caucasian mothers and their six children. The effect of thymic selection on TCR recombination output is similar between related and unrelated pairs.

This TCR was recovered from a girl aged 2 to 9 in good health. The V and J genes are TRBV2 and TRBJ2-1; no firm D call. Material: blood. CDR3 sequence: CASRRVRNEQFF. The CDR3 DNA sequence: TGTGCCAGCCGTCGAGTTCGGAATGAGCAGTTCTTC.